Shown below are 5 T cell receptor beta chains from a single sample sequenced in a study of blood T cell repertoires in COVID-19. Produced via immunoSEQ multiplex PCR; TCRdb's table is partial and in-frame only. The table records under 200,000 clones, under 90% of them present only once. The sample consisted of PBMCs or T cells enriched from blood (not recorded which). These receptors were obtained from a man aged 50-60 years who had recovered from COVID-19.

The rearrangement links TRBV14 to TRBJ1-2, with no clear D. The CDR3 loop spans 13 amino acids. Trimming took off 1 base at V and 5 bases at J, with 8 bases between the two ends. From germline, CDR1 is SGHDN and CDR2 FVKESK. The CDR3 sequence is CASSQVNSYGYTF. CDR3 DNA sequence: TGTGCCAGCAGCCAAGTCAATAGTTATGGCTACACCTTC.

As regards this clone: One end of the junction fails to match germline, which may point to a read error. This chain uses TRBV7-7 with TRBJ2-3, with D maybe TRBD2 (7 bases). The CDR3 loop spans 15 amino acids. Germline assignment: CDR1 SSHAT and CDR2 FNYEAQ (reference sequence). CDR3 protein: CASSLGGASTDTQYF. In DNA, the CDR3 is TGTGCTAGCAGCCTGGGGGGGGCTAGCACAGATACGCAGTATTTT.

V gene TRBV6-5 combines with J gene TRBJ2-2; 7 nucleotides align to TRBD2. Per germline, CDR1 MNHEY and CDR2 SVGAGI. This CDR3 has 15 amino acids. After removal of 5 bases from V and 1 base from J, the junction contained 4 bases not matched to a gene. CDR3 nucleotide sequence: TGTGCCAGCAGTACTCCGGGGGGGAACACCGGGGAGCTGTTTTTT. Protein sequence: CASSTPGGNTGELFF.

V usage is TRBV27 and J usage is TRBJ2-5; tentatively, D is TRBD1 (6 bases). Germline assignment: CDR1 MNHEY and CDR2 SMNVEV (reference sequence). The CDR3 extends over 15 amino acids. Trimming shortened V by 3 bases and J by 6 bases, and 17 bases separated the two germline ends. The CDR3 protein is CASSLRQEVMKTQYF. The CDR3 nucleotides read TGTGCCAGCAGTTTGCGACAGGAGGTGATGAAGACCCAGTACTTC.

This clone was picked up a small number of times. V gene TRBV7-9 combines with J gene TRBJ2-2; possible D gene TRBD1, 5 bases. V lost 2 bases and J lost 5, with 12 bases in between. CDR1 and CDR2 (germline): SEHNR, FQNEAQ (reference sequence). The CDR3 is 15 amino acids. The CDR3 loop reads CASSLSQGWTGELFF. In DNA, the CDR3 is TGTGCCAGCAGCTTATCGCAGGGATGGACCGGGGAGCTGTTTTTT.